This T cell receptor beta chain emerged from a study of blood T cell repertoires in COVID-19. Authors' methods: Reference gene primers were amplified, and this amplification served to estimate nucleated cell counts. Clones were read by immunoSEQ multiplex PCR, and TCRdb kept only the in-frame ones, dropping some. Clonal size and the V and J genes are those of that table, whereas D and trimming came from the DNA. The data contain around 130,000 clones, 84% of them seen just once; the ten biggest clones take up 9% to 15%. The CDR3 is 13 amino acids. Looked up from germline, CDR1 is LGHNT and CDR2 is FRNRAP. V lost 7 bases and J lost 2, with 9 bases in between.

Sequenced: peripheral blood. This sequence was found in a woman aged 60-75 years with acute or convalescent COVID-19. This chain connects TRBV12-5 to TRBJ1-5, with D unclear. The CDR3 protein is CASVIAGNQPQHF. The CDR3 nucleotides are TGTGCTAGTGTCATCGCGGGCAATCAGCCCCAGCATTTT. Drawing the rest from reference TRBV12-5 and TRBJ1-5, the complete variable domain is DARVTQTPRHKVTEMGQEVTMRCQPILGHNTVFWYRQTMMQGLELLAYFRNRAPLDDSGMPKDRFSAEMPDATLATLKIQPSEPRDSAVYFCASVIAGNQPQHFGDGTRLSIL.